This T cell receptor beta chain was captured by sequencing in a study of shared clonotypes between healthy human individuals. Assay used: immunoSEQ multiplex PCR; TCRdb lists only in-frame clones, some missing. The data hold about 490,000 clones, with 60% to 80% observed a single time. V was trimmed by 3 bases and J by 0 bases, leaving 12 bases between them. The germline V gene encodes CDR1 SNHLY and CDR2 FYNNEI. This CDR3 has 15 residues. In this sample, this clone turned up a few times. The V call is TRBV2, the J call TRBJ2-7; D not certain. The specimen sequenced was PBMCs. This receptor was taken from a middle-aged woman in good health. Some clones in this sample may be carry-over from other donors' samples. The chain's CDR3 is CASSDFTTSSYEQYF. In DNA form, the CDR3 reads TGTGCCAGCAGTGATTTTACCACCTCCTCCTACGAGCAGTACTTC.